A single sample is the source of the 24 T cell receptor beta chains below, sequenced in a study of T-cell reconstitution after alpha-beta-depleted transplantation in children. Library preparation (for TCRbeta) was performed with unique molecular identifiers. TCRdb fed the PCR reads into MiXCR, producing one record per CDR3 protein. In the table there are some 200,000 distinct CDR3 sequences, about 8.7% of which are singletons. The material was PBMCs, mostly from graft donor cells, obtained 360 days after TCRalphabeta/CD19-depleted stem cell transplant. These receptors were taken from a male patient under 10 years old who had a stem cell transplant for acute myeloid leukemia, so the T cells may come from the graft donor.

This chain joins TRBV6-5 and TRBJ1-2, with D tentatively TRBD1 (5 bases). Per germline, CDR1 MNHEY and CDR2 SVGAGI. The CDR3 is 14 amino acids. Trimming left V 7 bases short and J 4 bases short, with 16 bases between. The DNA for the CDR3 is TGTGCCAGCAACGTCAAGGGGATCGGCTATGGCTACACCTTC. It specifies CASNVKGIGYGYTF.

The chain recombines TRBV20-1 with TRBJ2-5; D gene ambiguous. The CDR3 consists of 12 residues. The V end lost 4 bases, the J end lost 5 bases, and 11 bases lay between the germline ends. Germline loops: CDR1 DFQATT, CDR2 SNEGSKA (reference sequence). As DNA, the CDR3 is TGCAGTGCTACCCCTGATTTGGAGACCCAGTACTTC. It translates to CSATPDLETQYF.

This clonotype was observed a handful of times. This rearrangement joins TRBV11-2 to TRBJ2-1; TRBD2 might be the D (7 bases). With 5 bases removed from V and 5 bases from J, the gap between germline ends came to 25 bases. The CDR3 contains 18 residues. Germline assignment: CDR1 SGHAT and CDR2 FQNNGV. The chain's CDR3 is CASSLFAYRDYGHNEQFF. As DNA, the CDR3 is TGTGCCAGCAGCCTTTTTGCCTACAGGGACTACGGACACAATGAGCAGTTCTTC.

This chain joins TRBV7-8 and TRBJ2-1, with D possibly TRBD2 on 6 matching bases. The CDR3 is made up of 14 amino acids. Per the germline V gene, CDR1 is SGHVS and CDR2 is FQNEAQ. The V end lost 5 bases, the J end lost 4 bases, and 12 bases lay between the germline ends. CDR3 loop: CASSAWGRYNEQFF. CDR3 bases: TGTGCCAGCAGCGCCTGGGGGAGGTACAATGAGCAGTTCTTC.

This clonotype appeared a few times. The CDR3 nucleotides read TGTGCCAGCAGTTCCAAAGGAGGGACCCAGTACTTC. Residues: CASSSKGGTQYF. V and J are TRBV12-3 or TRBV12-4 and TRBJ2-5; D is possibly TRBD2 (5 bases). The CDR3 runs to 12 residues. V was clipped by 4 bases and J by 7 bases, with 10 bases between them.

This clonotype was picked up a small number of times. V gene TRBV15 combines with J gene TRBJ2-5; D is unclear. The germline V and J ends were trimmed by 2 bases and 2 bases, with 6 bases remaining between them. The CDR3 runs to 13 residues. Germline CDR1 reads LNHNV; CDR2 reads YYDKDF (reference sequence). CDR3 in amino acids: CATSRNRQETQYF. For the CDR3, the DNA is TGTGCCACCAGCAGAAATCGACAAGAGACCCAGTACTTC. Drawing the rest from reference TRBV15 and TRBJ2-5, the complete variable domain is DAMVIQNPRYQVTQFGKPVTLSCSQTLNHNVMYWYQQKSSQAPKLLFHYYDKDFNNEADTPDNFQSRRPNTSFCFLDIRSPGLGDTAMYLCATSRNRQETQYFGPGTRLLVL.

This clonotype was seen at least ten times. The CDR3 protein is CASSQPTGSTGELFF. Here the CDR3 DNA reads TGTGCCAGCAGCCAACCTACAGGGAGCACCGGGGAGCTGTTTTTT. This sequence joins TRBV7-9 and TRBJ2-2, with D tentatively TRBD1 (6 bases). Between the trimmed V and J ends, which lost 5 bases and 4 bases, there was a span of 14 bases. Per germline, CDR1 SEHNR and CDR2 FQNEAQ (reference sequence). The CDR3 is made up of 15 amino acids. Complete variable domain (other parts from reference TRBV7-9 and TRBJ2-2): DTGVSQNPRHKITKRGQNVTFRCDPISEHNRLYWYRQTLGQGPEFLTYFQNEAQLEKSRLLSDRFSAERPKGSFSTLEIQRTEQGDSAMYLCASSQPTGSTGELFFGEGSRLTVL.

This clonotype was observed at least ten times. This chain links TRBV29-1 with TRBJ2-2; D is unresolved. The CDR3 is 14 residues long. Germline V gives CDR1 SQVTM, CDR2 ANQGSEA. V was pared by 2 bases and J by 4 bases, with 11 bases between. This chain's CDR3 is CSVESSFSTGELFF. Here the CDR3 DNA reads TGCAGCGTTGAATCCTCTTTTTCCACCGGGGAGCTGTTTTTT.

This clonotype has just a few counts. V usage is TRBV12-3 or TRBV12-4 and J usage is TRBJ2-3, with D possibly being TRBD1 (5 bases). The CDR3 consists of 13 residues. V shed 3 bases and J shed 6 bases, with 10 bases lying between them. The CDR3: CASSLWGRDTQYF. The CDR3 DNA follows: TGTGCCAGCAGTTTGTGGGGCCGGGATACGCAGTATTTT.

The rearrangement uses TRBV12-3 or TRBV12-4 and TRBJ2-7, with 12 bases matching TRBD2. This CDR3 is built from 15 residues. Trimming cost V 7 bases and J 0 bases; bases outside gene matches: 4. DNA for the CDR3: TGTGCCAGCAACCTAGCGGGAGGGAGCTCCTACGAGCAGTACTTC. Encoded protein: CASNLAGGSSYEQYF.

The genes are TRBV12-3 or TRBV12-4 and TRBJ2-5, with 12 bases that match TRBD2. This CDR3 region has 16 residues. The trim removed 6 bases at V and 2 bases at J, leaving 7 bases unmatched. The CDR3 is CASSLTSGSGQETQYF. CDR3 sequence (DNA): TGTGCCAGCAGCCTGACTAGCGGGAGTGGTCAAGAGACCCAGTACTTC.

The chain has TRBV12-3 or TRBV12-4 and TRBJ2-1; 16 nucleotides line up with TRBD2. Germline trimming cut 8 bases from V and 4 bases from J; bases unmatched to any gene: 14. The CDR3 is 19 residues long. In DNA form, the CDR3 reads TGTGCCAGCTGTTCCGTCGGGGGACTAGCGGGGGGGCCTTACAATGAGCAGTTCTTC. Protein sequence: CASCSVGGLAGGPYNEQFF.

This clonotype was counted ten times or more. The CDR3 region is CATSRALTADTQYF. In DNA, the CDR3 is TGTGCCACCAGCAGAGCCCTTACCGCAGATACGCAGTATTTT. The chain is built from TRBV15 and TRBJ2-3; D ambiguous. Per germline, CDR1 LNHNV and CDR2 YYDKDF (reference sequence). The length of the CDR3 is 14 residues. The V and J ends lost 1 base and 4 bases respectively, with 9 bases between them. Full variable domain (rest looked up from reference TRBV15 and TRBJ2-3): DAMVIQNPRYQVTQFGKPVTLSCSQTLNHNVMYWYQQKSSQAPKLLFHYYDKDFNNEADTPDNFQSRRPNTSFCFLDIRSPGLGDTAMYLCATSRALTADTQYFGPGTRLTVL.

This clonotype occurred a few times. The V gene is TRBV7-3, the J gene TRBJ2-1, with 9 bases matching TRBD2. This CDR3 contains 17 residues. V was clipped by 3 bases and J by 0 bases; unmatched bases: 6. Germline CDR1 reads SGHTA; CDR2 reads FQGTGA. Here the CDR3 reads CASSFLASGVSYNEQFF. CDR3 nucleotide sequence: TGTGCCAGCAGCTTTCTGGCTAGCGGGGTCTCCTACAATGAGCAGTTCTTC.

This clonotype was observed a handful of times. The chain recombines TRBV12-3 or TRBV12-4 with TRBJ1-1; D perhaps matches TRBD1 (6 bases). With 5 bases removed from V and 4 bases from J, the gap between germline ends came to 14 bases. There are 14 residues in the CDR3. This CDR3 reads CASSGRQAGTEAFF. In DNA, the CDR3 is TGTGCCAGCAGTGGTCGACAGGCGGGCACTGAAGCTTTCTTT.

This clonotype came up a few times. V gene TRBV12-3 or TRBV12-4 combines with J gene TRBJ2-2; no firm D call. The CDR3 is 13 amino acids. With 2 bases removed from V and 6 bases from J, the gap between germline ends came to 7 bases. CDR3 sequence (DNA): TGTGCCAGCAGTTTAACCCATGCCGGGGAGCTGTTTTTT. It is translated as CASSLTHAGELFF.

This clonotype was recorded a few times. This rearrangement joins TRBV18 to TRBJ2-7, with D possibly matching TRBD1 (8 bases). Germline values: CDR1 KGHSH, CDR2 LQKENI. This CDR3 contains 13 residues. The V and J ends lost 6 bases and 6 bases respectively, with 15 bases between them. CDR3 loop: CASSLQGGFEQYV. Written as DNA, the CDR3 is TGTGCCAGCTCGCTACAGGGGGGGTTCGAGCAGTACGTC.

This clonotype showed up just a few times. The J gene is TRBJ2-2, the V gene TRBV7-6, with D perhaps being TRBD1 or TRBD2 (5 bases each). CDR1 is SGHVS and CDR2 is FNYEAQ in the germline V gene. The CDR3 length is 16 residues. V lost 4 bases and J lost 9, with 21 bases in between. This CDR3 is CASSSAEGLRTWELFF. The CDR3 nucleotides are TGTGCCAGCAGCTCCGCAGAGGGGCTACGGACCTGGGAGCTGTTTTTT.

This clonotype was found many times. The genes are TRBV7-9 and TRBJ1-4; D is unresolved. The germline V gene encodes CDR1 SEHNR and CDR2 FQNEAQ (reference sequence). V was cut by 8 bases and J by 8 bases, with 18 bases left in between. There are 14 residues in the CDR3. The CDR3 here is CASRTSSVREKLFF. CDR3 bases: TGTGCCAGCCGAACGTCCTCGGTTCGGGAAAAACTGTTTTTT.

This clonotype appeared many times. V gene TRBV12-3 or TRBV12-4 combines with J gene TRBJ2-5, with 7 bases that match TRBD2. J gave up 4 bases and V 3 bases, and 5 bases lay outside the gene matches. The CDR3 contains 14 residues. Written as DNA, the CDR3 is TGTGCCAGCAGTTTTGCAGGCGGGGGAGAGACCCAGTACTTC. Its translation is CASSFAGGGETQYF.

This clonotype was observed a handful of times. This rearrangement joins TRBV5-5 to TRBJ2-7; 9 bases fit TRBD1. V gave up 5 bases and J gave up 2 bases; unmatched junction bases: 11. Germline V gene data show CDR1 as SGHKS and CDR2 as YYEKEE (reference sequence). The CDR3 loop spans 16 amino acids. The CDR3 loop is CASSYLGTGTTYEQYV. CDR3 coding DNA: TGTGCCAGCAGTTATCTCGGGACAGGGACAACCTACGAGCAGTACGTC.

This clonotype was counted only a few times. The V and J genes are TRBV12-5 and TRBJ2-1; D gene uncertain. V lost 0 bases, J lost 7 bases, and 4 bases lay in between. CDR3 length: 12 residues. Looked up from germline, CDR1 is LGHNT and CDR2 is FRNRAP. The CDR3 nucleotides read TGTGCTAGTGGTTTGGTACCGAATGAGCAGTTCTTC. Protein sequence: CASGLVPNEQFF. Together with reference TRBV12-5 and TRBJ2-1, the CDR3 gives the full variable domain: DARVTQTPRHKVTEMGQEVTMRCQPILGHNTVFWYRQTMMQGLELLAYFRNRAPLDDSGMPKDRFSAEMPDATLATLKIQPSEPRDSAVYFCASGLVPNEQFFGPGTRLTVL.

The genes are TRBV12-3 or TRBV12-4 and TRBJ2-4; the D call may be TRBD1 or TRBD2 (5 bases each). CDR3 length: 18 residues. Trimming stripped 5 bases from V and 0 bases from J, with 20 bases between. CDR3 residues: CASSPPAPGPLAKNIQYF. CDR3 in DNA: TGTGCCAGCAGTCCCCCCGCTCCGGGACCACTAGCCAAAAACATTCAGTACTTC.

This clonotype was detected only a few times. The chain couples TRBV10-3 to TRBJ2-7; D gene ambiguous. CDR1 and CDR2 from the germline V gene are ENHRY and SYGVKD. CDR3 size: 14 residues. The V end was cut by 0 bases, the J end by 4 bases, with 10 bases between. The CDR3 sequence: CAISESLSQYEQYV. The DNA of the CDR3 is TGTGCCATCAGTGAGTCGCTTTCCCAGTACGAGCAGTACGTC.